The following is a T cell receptor beta chain sequence with its context. This sample is part of a study of blood T cell repertoires in COVID-19. About the study: Samples of COVID-19 (acute and convalescent) were obtained from the United States, Italy and Spain. PBMCs, B-cell-depleted T cells, or T cells provided the cDNA or gDNA that made up the material.

Trimming shortened V by 6 bases and J by 0 bases, and 10 bases separated the two germline ends. This CDR3 comprises 14 residues. Looked up from germline, CDR1 is SNHLY and CDR2 is FYNNEI. Repertoires were generated with immunoSEQ multiplex PCR, while TCRdb's copy carries only in-frame clones and drops some. The table has around 210,000 clones, 88% seen once. The sequenced material came from peripheral blood. This chain joins TRBV2 and TRBJ2-3; D is possibly TRBD2 (5 bases). The origin of this receptor is a man aged 18 to 29 with active or convalescent COVID-19. The CDR3 nucleotides read TGTGCCAGCAGCCTTCGGACTAGCACAGATACGCAGTATTTT. Its translation: CASSLRTSTDTQYF.